The rows below give T cell receptor beta chains drawn from one sample of a study of T cell repertoires in cytomegalovirus infection. These receptors have no identified antigens. One entry per CDR3 protein results from TCRdb running MiXCR on the reads. The sample includes some 200,000 distinct CDR3 sequences, around 35% seen only once; the top ten take over 45%. The source was CD8+ T cells from cultured PBMCs, collected from culture after CMV antigen stimulation. These receptors were collected from a human donor in good health (CMV status not recorded). Some clones in this sample may be carry-over from other donors' samples. The CDR3 runs from the conserved cysteine through the conserved F or W. The D gene is left open where the match is weak. Only some rows state a clone size, as once, few, many or a class for expanded clones.

abundance: few; v_gene: TRBV13; j_gene: TRBJ2-5; d_gene: NA; CDR3aa: CASSHMSGTKETQYF; CDR3nt: TGTGCCAGCAGCCACATGTCAGGGACGAAAGAGACCCAGTACTTC
abundance: NA; v_gene: TRBV18; j_gene: TRBJ2-1; d_gene: TRBD2; CDR3aa: CASSLSGGHSEQFF; CDR3nt: TGTGCCAGCTCACTTAGCGGGGGGCATAGTGAGCAGTTCTTC
abundance: NA; v_gene: TRBV11-3; j_gene: TRBJ2-3; d_gene: NA; CDR3aa: CASSSWEDTQDF; CDR3nt: TGTGCCAGCAGCTCATGGGAAGATACGCAGGATTTT
abundance: NA; v_gene: TRBV7-9; j_gene: TRBJ2-3; d_gene: NA; CDR3aa: CASTELGTTATDTQYF; CDR3nt: TGTGCCAGCACCGAACTAGGGACAACGGCCACAGATACGCAGTATTTT
abundance: NA; v_gene: TRBV12-3/TRBV12-4; j_gene: TRBJ2-1; d_gene: TRBD1; CDR3aa: CASTGGPRVEQFF; CDR3nt: TGTGCCAGCACAGGGGGCCCTCGTGTTGAGCAGTTCTTC
abundance: NA; v_gene: TRBV25-1; j_gene: TRBJ2-5; d_gene: NA; CDR3aa: CASSESVSWETQYF; CDR3nt: TGTGCCAGCAGTGAATCCGTGTCTTGGGAGACCCAGTACTTC
abundance: few; v_gene: TRBV5-6; j_gene: TRBJ1-1; d_gene: NA; CDR3aa: CASSRTPNTEAFF; CDR3nt: TGTGCCAGCAGTCGAACCCCGAACACTGAAGCTTTCTTT
abundance: many; v_gene: TRBV7-3; j_gene: TRBJ1-1; d_gene: TRBD1; CDR3aa: CASSPQGQNTEAFF; CDR3nt: TGTGCCAGCAGCCCACAGGGGCAGAACACTGAAGCTTTCTTT
abundance: few; v_gene: TRBV27; j_gene: TRBJ2-2; d_gene: TRBD1; CDR3aa: CASSDRITGELFF; CDR3nt: TGTGCCAGCTCGGACAGGATCACCGGGGAGCTGTTTTTT
abundance: NA; v_gene: TRBV7-9; j_gene: TRBJ2-3; d_gene: NA; CDR3aa: CASSSSSSRTDTQYF; CDR3nt: TGTGCCAGCAGCTCTAGCTCCTCCCGCACAGATACGCAGTATTTT
abundance: NA; v_gene: TRBV12-3/TRBV12-4; j_gene: TRBJ1-1; d_gene: NA; CDR3aa: CASSLAGRLNTEAFF; CDR3nt: TGTGCCAGCAGTTTGGCGGGCAGATTGAACACTGAAGCTTTCTTT
abundance: many; v_gene: TRBV7-8; j_gene: TRBJ2-3; d_gene: TRBD2; CDR3aa: CASSLVIGGLAGAPGTDTQYF; CDR3nt: TGTGCCAGCAGCTTAGTAATTGGGGGACTAGCGGGGGCCCCGGGCACAGATACGCAGTATTTT